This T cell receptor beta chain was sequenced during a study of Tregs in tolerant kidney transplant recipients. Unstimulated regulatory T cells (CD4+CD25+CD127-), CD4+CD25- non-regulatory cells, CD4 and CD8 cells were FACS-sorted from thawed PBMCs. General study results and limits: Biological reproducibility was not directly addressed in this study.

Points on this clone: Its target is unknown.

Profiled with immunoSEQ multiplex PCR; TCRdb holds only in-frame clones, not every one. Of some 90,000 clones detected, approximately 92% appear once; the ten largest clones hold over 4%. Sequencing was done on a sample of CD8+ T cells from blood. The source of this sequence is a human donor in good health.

CDR3 DNA: TGCGCCAGCAGCCTCCCAGACACAAACAATGAGCAGTTCTTC. This gives the protein CASSLPDTNNEQFF. The gene calls are TRBV4-3 and TRBJ2-1; D is ambiguous. The germline V gene has CDR1 LGHNA and CDR2 YSLEER. The CDR3 sequence is 14 residues long. The V gene lost 4 bases and the J gene lost 5 bases, with 12 bases spanning the gap.